This T cell receptor beta chain is drawn from a study of beta chain features in type 1 diabetes. Whole-study results and caveats: When Type 1 diabetes patients were examined, their TCRB CDR3s proved moderately but significantly shorter in all four CD4+ subsets. It was possible that PCR favored shorter templates, equally so in patients and controls.

The germline V gene encodes CDR1 SGHTA and CDR2 FQGNSA. This CDR3 is 16 amino acids long. The V gene lost 0 bases and the J gene lost 4 bases, with 13 bases spanning the gap. This clone showed up just a few times. Its antigen is unknown. Without exception, sorted populations had purity beyond 98%. cDNA synthesis used the whole RNA isolate, giving expressed TCRB sequences. The data were produced by immunoSEQ multiplex PCR, yet TCRdb's version contains in-frame clones alone and is incomplete. The profile shows hundreds of thousands of clones, roughly 11% of them singletons. The chain has TRBV7-2 and TRBJ2-1; D uncertain. Sequencing was done on a sample of naive CD4+ T cells from blood. This receptor was taken from a woman younger than 30 in good health. This CDR3 is CASSLAGAALYNEQFF. CDR3 DNA sequence: TGTGCCAGCAGCTTAGCGGGCGCGGCACTTTACAATGAGCAGTTCTTC. Full variable domain (rest looked up from reference TRBV7-2 and TRBJ2-1): GAGVSQSPSNKVTEKGKDVELRCDPISGHTALYWYRQSLGQGLEFLIYFQGNSAPDKSGLPSDRFSAERTGGSVSTLTIQRTQQEDSAVYLCASSLAGAALYNEQFFGPGTRLTVL.